This passage covers 8 T cell receptor beta chains from one sample sequenced in a study of CD8+CD57+ T cells in acquired aplastic anemia. All patients picked for sequencing had shown, by flow cytometry, an expansion of CD8+CD57+ cells. TCR beta VDJ and CDR3 were profiled, and genomic DNA was the template. TCRdb itself ran the reads through MiXCR, one entry per CDR3 protein. The sample contains around 210,000 distinct CDR3 sequences, less than 75% of which appear only once. Sequencing was done on a sample of sorted CD4+, CD8+, or CD8+CD57+ T cells (not recorded which) from PBMCs. The receptors stem from a human donor with aplastic anemia.

Regarding this clonotype: At one of its ends the junction is not consistent with the germline gene, which may arise from a read error. The chain combines TRBV5-1 with TRBJ1-1, with D possibly being TRBD1 (6 bases). The CDR3 is made up of 13 amino acids. Germline CDR1 is SGHRS and CDR2 is YFSETQ. The CDR3 sequence is CASSVDSRTEALF. For the CDR3, the DNA is TGCGCCAGCAGCGTGGACAGCAGGACTGAAGCTCTCTTT.

The V gene is TRBV15, the J gene TRBJ2-3, with TRBD2 identical over 7 bases. The CDR3 has 16 amino acids. J gave up 6 bases and V 0 bases, and 9 bases lay outside the gene matches. The V gene's germline CDR1 is LNHNV and CDR2 YYDKDF (reference sequence). The CDR3 reads CATSRDGASGPDTQYF. CDR3 DNA sequence: TGTGCCACCAGCAGAGATGGGGCTAGCGGCCCCGATACGCAGTATTTT.

A few counts support this clonotype. The J gene is TRBJ1-5, the V gene TRBV10-3, with a weak D call TRBD1 (5 bases). This CDR3 is built from 14 residues. V was pared by 10 bases and J by 4 bases, with 17 bases between. From germline, CDR1 is ENHRY and CDR2 SYGVKD. The chain's CDR3 is CATTDRDPNQPQHF. CDR3 DNA: TGTGCCACGACGGACCGGGACCCTAATCAGCCCCAGCATTTT.

V gene TRBV10-3 combines with J gene TRBJ1-3, with D tentatively TRBD1 (5 bases). Trimming removed 8 bases at V and 0 bases at J, with 8 bases between. The germline V gene encodes CDR1 ENHRY and CDR2 SYGVKD. This CDR3 has 13 amino acids. The CDR3 DNA is TGTGCCATCGGGGCGGTCTCTGGAAACACCATATATTTT. Protein: CAIGAVSGNTIYF.

This clonotype was seen many times. The chain links TRBV2 to TRBJ1-2, with 10 bases lining up with TRBD1. Germline CDR1 and CDR2: SNHLY and FYNNEI. The CDR3 length is 16 residues. Trimming at V came to 10 bases and at J to 0 bases, leaving 11 bases not matched to a gene. CDR3 protein: CATTGTGVFSNYGYTF. In DNA, the CDR3 is TGTGCCACAACCGGGACAGGGGTCTTCTCTAACTATGGCTACACCTTC. Filled out from reference TRBV2 and TRBJ1-2, the complete variable domain reads EPEVTQTPSHQVTQMGQEVILRCVPISNHLYFYWYRQILGQKVEFLVSFYNNEISEKSEIFDDQFSVERPDGSNFTLKIRSTKLEDSAMYFCATTGTGVFSNYGYTFGSGTRLTVV.

The chain couples TRBV19 to TRBJ1-1, with D tentatively TRBD1 (5 bases). Trimming pared 7 bases from V and 5 bases from J, leaving 14 bases between. Germline V gives CDR1 LNHDA, CDR2 SQIVND (reference sequence). The CDR3 loop spans 13 amino acids. The CDR3 sequence is CASKTLGVTEAFF. In DNA form, the CDR3 reads TGTGCCAGTAAAACTCTAGGGGTGACTGAAGCTTTCTTT. Full variable domain (remainder filled in from reference TRBV19 and TRBJ1-1): DGGITQSPKYLFRKEGQNVTLSCEQNLNHDAMYWYRQDPGQGLRLIYYSQIVNDFQKGDIAEGYSVSREKKESFPLTVTSAQKNPTAFYLCASKTLGVTEAFFGQGTRLTVV.

The J gene is TRBJ2-1, the V gene TRBV14; 13 positions match TRBD2. Germline trimming cut 5 bases from V and 0 bases from J; bases unmatched to any gene: 7. The germline V gene encodes CDR1 SGHDN and CDR2 FVKESK. CDR3 size: 18 residues. CDR3 region: CASSSPGLAGSSYNEQFF. CDR3 DNA sequence: TGTGCCAGCAGCTCGCCGGGACTAGCGGGGAGCTCCTACAATGAGCAGTTCTTC.

The chain joins TRBV5-6 to TRBJ2-3; 10 positions agree with TRBD1. J was trimmed by 1 base and V by 5 bases; bases with no gene match: 10. The CDR3 spans 17 residues. From germline, CDR1 is SGHDT and CDR2 YYEEEE. CDR3 loop: CASRPGQGYYGTDTQYF. As DNA, the CDR3 is TGTGCCAGCAGACCGGGACAGGGGTACTATGGCACAGATACGCAGTATTTT.